This TCR beta chain originates from a study of patients and donors after allogeneic stem cell transplantation. V was pared by 7 bases and J by 7 bases, with 13 bases of the junction left unmatched. The length of the CDR3 is 14 residues. CDR1 is DFQATT and CDR2 is SNEGSKA in the germline V gene (reference sequence). TCRdb called the RT-PCR reads again in MiXCR, with one record for every CDR3 protein. The data show 100,000 to 130,000 distinct CDR3 sequences, 35% seen once. This clonotype was observed at least ten times. The TCR originated in a human donor who was either an allogeneic HSCT recipient or a stem cell or donor lymphocyte infusion donor (not recorded which). It is not recorded whose cells these are; they may come from a transplant donor. The chain carries TRBV20-1 and TRBJ2-1; 7 nucleotides line up with TRBD2. The sample was blood, either unsorted or a sorted T cell fraction (not recorded which). CDR3 coding DNA: TGCAGTGTCCACAGGTTTGCTAGCGGAAATGAGCAGTTCTTC. This translates into CSVHRFASGNEQFF.